A single sample is the source of the 18 T cell receptor beta chains below, sequenced in a study of identical twins. TCRdb independently ran MiXCR on the 5' RACE reads; one entry per CDR3 protein. Of about 190,000 distinct CDR3 sequences in the sample, more than 15% are singletons; the top ten hold roughly two fifths. These data also formed part of another study, on T cells expressing NK-cell markers.

The material sequenced was CD8+ T cells sorted from blood. The receptors here all came from a woman aged 18-35 years in good health.

This clonotype was observed a few times. The gene calls are TRBV2 and TRBJ1-2; D is uncertain. V lost 4 bases and J 8 bases, leaving 11 bases between the germline ends. The length of the CDR3 is 12 residues. Germline V lookup: CDR1 SNHLY, CDR2 FYNNEI. CDR3 sequence: CASSGTSRGYTF. The CDR3 DNA reads TGTGCCAGCAGTGGAACTTCTCGGGGCTACACCTTC.

This clonotype was recorded a few times. The chain employs TRBV3-1 and TRBJ2-5, with 9 bases aligning to TRBD2. This CDR3 has 15 amino acids. Germline V gives CDR1 LGHDT, CDR2 YNNKEL (reference sequence). After removal of 0 bases from V and 11 bases from J, the junction contained 10 bases not matched to a gene. CDR3 sequence reads: CASSQEVGPSGDQYF. CDR3 in DNA: TGTGCCAGCAGCCAAGAGGTGGGGCCTAGCGGGGATCAGTACTTC.

The J gene is TRBJ2-7, the V gene TRBV7-3; no clear D gene. CDR1 and CDR2 (germline): SGHTA, FQGTGA. This CDR3 is built from 13 residues. V shed 5 bases and J shed 3 bases, with 11 bases lying between them. This CDR3 reads CASSQDRYYEQYF. CDR3 DNA: TGTGCCAGCAGCCAAGACCGATACTACGAGCAGTACTTC.

This clonotype has only a few counts. Here the CDR3 reads CASSLQGGSYGYTF. The CDR3 DNA follows: TGTGCCAGCAGTCTGCAGGGCGGGAGCTATGGCTACACCTTC. The chain employs TRBV6-1 and TRBJ1-2; D might be TRBD1 (5 bases). Trimming took 5 bases from V and 4 from J, leaving 14 bases between them. Germline CDR1 reads MNHNS; CDR2 reads SASEGT. This CDR3 contains 14 residues.

This clonotype was counted a few times. In DNA, the CDR3 is TGTGCCAGCAGTTTTTTACGGGGGTCCGTAGAAGAGACCCAGTACTTC. It encodes CASSFLRGSVEETQYF. The genes are TRBV27 and TRBJ2-5; possibly TRBD2 for D (6 bases). Germline-derived CDR1 and CDR2 are MNHEY and SMNVEV (reference sequence). The CDR3 contains 16 residues. The V end lost 3 bases, the J end lost 3 bases, and 17 bases lay between the germline ends.

The chain combines TRBV20-1 with TRBJ1-1; D uncertain. This CDR3 region has 11 residues. The germline CDR1 and CDR2 sequences are DFQATT and SNEGSKA (reference sequence). With 3 bases removed from V and 8 bases from J, the gap between germline ends came to 10 bases. The chain's CDR3 is CSASLTTEAFF. The CDR3 region has the DNA TGCAGTGCTAGTCTTACGACGGAAGCTTTCTTT.

This clonotype was counted between two and nine times. This rearrangement joins TRBV6-2 or TRBV6-3 to TRBJ2-7; a weak D match, TRBD2 (6 bases). V was trimmed by 6 bases and J by 6 bases, leaving 9 bases between them. Germline assignment: CDR1 MNHEY and CDR2 SVGEGT. The CDR3 is 11 residues long. The CDR3 DNA follows: TGTGCCAGCAGCCCGGGACTCGAGCAGTACTTC. Amino acids: CASSPGLEQYF.

The count of this clonotype is one. The rearrangement uses TRBV20-1 and TRBJ2-2; D unresolved. Germline loops: CDR1 DFQATT, CDR2 SNEGSKA (reference sequence). CDR3 size: 17 residues. Trimming took 0 bases from V and 2 from J, leaving 16 bases between them. CDR3 sequence: CSARDLKGGVNTGELFF. The DNA of the CDR3 is TGCAGTGCTAGAGATCTGAAAGGCGGAGTTAACACCGGGGAGCTGTTTTTT.

This chain joins TRBV7-9 and TRBJ1-1; the D is unclear. CDR3 length equals 14 residues. In germline, CDR1 is SEHNR, CDR2 FQNEAQ (reference sequence). V was trimmed by 5 bases and J by 2 bases, leaving 12 bases between them. The CDR3, as DNA: TGTGCCAGCAGCGATGCAGAGGTTAACACTGAAGCTTTCTTT. Its translation is CASSDAEVNTEAFF.

This clonotype was counted ten times or more. The V and J genes are TRBV20-1 and TRBJ1-3; D may be TRBD1 (6 bases). This CDR3 spans 12 amino acids. CDR1 DFQATT and CDR2 SNEGSKA come from the germline V gene (reference sequence). Trimming pared 8 bases from V and 3 bases from J, leaving 11 bases between. The DNA for the CDR3 is TGCAGTCCCAGGACAGTTGGAAACACCATATATTTT. This sequence encodes CSPRTVGNTIYF.

The chain has TRBV19 and TRBJ2-7; D gene uncertain. Germline V gene data show CDR1 as LNHDA and CDR2 as SQIVND (reference sequence). V shed 3 bases and J shed 6 bases, with 9 bases lying between them. The CDR3 sequence is 12 residues long. This chain's CDR3 is CASSISGGEQYF. The CDR3 DNA reads TGTGCCAGTAGTATCTCTGGCGGCGAGCAGTACTTC.

This clonotype showed up just once. V is TRBV20-1 and J is TRBJ2-1, with unresolved D. The CDR3 has 9 amino acids. Germline CDR1 and CDR2: DFQATT and SNEGSKA (reference sequence). The CDR3 loop is CAVLNEQFF. The CDR3 DNA is TGCGCGGTCTTGAATGAGCAGTTCTTC.

This clonotype has a handful of counts. CDR3 bases: TGCGCCAGCAGCCAAGATCATGGGGGAGGCAACGTCCTGACTTTC. Its protein product is CASSQDHGGGNVLTF. The V and J genes are TRBV4-3 and TRBJ2-6; TRBD2 is a possible D gene (6 bases). From germline, CDR1 is LGHNA and CDR2 YSLEER. The CDR3 sequence is 15 residues long. Trimming shortened V by 0 bases and J by 9 bases, and 12 bases separated the two germline ends.

This clonotype was seen more than once but under ten times. The rearrangement links TRBV9 to TRBJ1-1; maybe TRBD1 (5 bases). The V gene lost 0 bases and the J gene lost 3 bases, with 9 bases spanning the gap. There are 14 residues in the CDR3. CDR1 is SGDLS and CDR2 is YYNGEE in the germline V gene. The CDR3 DNA reads as TGTGCCAGCAGCGTAGAAGCGGGGGACACTGAAGCTTTCTTT. Translated: CASSVEAGDTEAFF. Drawing the rest from reference TRBV9 and TRBJ1-1, the complete variable domain is DSGVTQTPKHLITATGQRVTLRCSPRSGDLSVYWYQQSLDQGLQFLIQYYNGEERAKGNILERFSAQQFPDLHSELNLSSLELGDSALYFCASSVEAGDTEAFFGQGTRLTVV.

This clonotype showed up just a few times. The CDR3, as DNA: TGCAGTGCTAGAGACCCCCGGACAGGCTACTCTGGGGCCAACGTCCTGACTTTC. Its protein product is CSARDPRTGYSGANVLTF. This chain uses TRBV20-1 with TRBJ2-6, with TRBD1 identical over 7 bases. The CDR3 totals 18 residues. Germline loops: CDR1 DFQATT, CDR2 SNEGSKA (reference sequence). V lost 0 bases to trimming and J lost 0 bases; unmatched junction nucleotides: 8.

The V and J genes are TRBV9 and TRBJ2-1, with 10 bases matching TRBD2. There are 14 residues in the CDR3. The J segment lost 3 bases and the V segment lost 8 bases, leaving 5 bases of the junction unmatched. Germline CDR1 SGDLS, CDR2 YYNGEE. CDR3 loop: CARPLAGNYNEQFF. CDR3 sequence (DNA): TGTGCCAGACCACTAGCGGGAAACTACAATGAGCAGTTCTTC.

This clonotype was seen many times. This chain's CDR3 is CASSSQGYEQFF. The CDR3 DNA reads TGCGCCAGCAGCTCCCAGGGTTACGAGCAGTTCTTC. The V and J genes are TRBV5-1 and TRBJ2-1; a weak D match, TRBD1 (5 bases). Trimming took 3 bases from V and 10 from J, leaving 11 bases between them. This CDR3 contains 12 residues. The germline gives CDR1 SGHRS, CDR2 YFSETQ.

There are many counts of this clonotype. The chain links TRBV15 to TRBJ1-1; D gene unclear. V was shortened by 5 bases and J by 0 bases, with 10 bases between the two germline ends. Germline V gives CDR1 LNHNV, CDR2 YYDKDF (reference sequence). This CDR3 is 14 amino acids long. CDR3 amino acids: CATSPRGLNTEAFF. CDR3 DNA sequence: TGTGCCACCAGCCCACGAGGCCTGAACACTGAAGCTTTCTTT.